This entry is about one T cell receptor (beta chain). The data stem from a study of blood T cell repertoires in COVID-19. Unmatched junction bases numbered 21, after V lost 4 bases and J lost 5 bases. Germline loops: CDR1 LNHDA, CDR2 SQIVND (reference sequence). The CDR3 runs 20 residues. TCRdb's copy holds only in-frame clones and misses some; the assay was immunoSEQ multiplex PCR. Of 150,000 to 200,000 clones listed, roughly nine tenths were seen once; the top ten hold more than 3%. Sequenced material: peripheral blood. V gene TRBV19 combines with J gene TRBJ2-3, with 10 positions matching TRBD1. The TCR was taken from a woman in her 70s with acute or convalescent COVID-19. The DNA of the CDR3 is TGTGCCAGTAGTAGTGGAATGGATTCCCCTGACAGGGGGCTGAGAGATACGCAGTATTTT. Translation: CASSSGMDSPDRGLRDTQYF.